This TCR beta chain was recorded in a study of blood T cell repertoires in COVID-19. About the study: There were acute and convalescent COVID-19 samples, and they came from the United States, Italy and Spain. PBMCs, B-cell-depleted T cells, or T cells were the source of the cDNA or gDNA that made up the material.

V trimming: 4 bases; J trimming: 2 bases; junction bases outside the gene matches: 17. In germline, CDR1 is MDHEN, CDR2 SYDVKM. There are 19 residues in the CDR3. Original handling: Reference gene primer amplification yielded estimated nucleated cell counts. This table comes from immunoSEQ multiplex PCR, and its TCRdb copy is limited to in-frame clones, with some not included. V, J and clone size are taken as reported in that table, and D and trimming were inferred from the DNA itself. There are 65,000 to 95,000 clones in the sample; 88% occur only once, and 7.3% lies in the top ten. The receptor's source is a man in his 70s with acute or convalescent COVID-19. The specimen sequenced was peripheral blood. The V gene is TRBV28, the J gene TRBJ2-1, with TRBD1 matching over 7 bases. DNA of the CDR3: TGTGCCAGCAGTTCCCGGACAGGATATAAATTCCAACCCTACAATGAGCAGTTCTTC. Amino acid sequence: CASSSRTGYKFQPYNEQFF.